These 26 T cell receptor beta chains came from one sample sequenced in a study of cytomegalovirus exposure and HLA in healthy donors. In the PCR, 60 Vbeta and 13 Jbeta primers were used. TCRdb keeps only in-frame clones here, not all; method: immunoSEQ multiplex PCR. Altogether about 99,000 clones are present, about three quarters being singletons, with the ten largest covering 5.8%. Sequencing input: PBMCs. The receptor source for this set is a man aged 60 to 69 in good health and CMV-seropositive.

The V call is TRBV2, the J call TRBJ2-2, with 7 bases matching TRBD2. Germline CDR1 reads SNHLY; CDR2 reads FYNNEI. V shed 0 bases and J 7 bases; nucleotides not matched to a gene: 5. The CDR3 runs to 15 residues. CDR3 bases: TGTGCCAGCAGTGAAGCGCGGGGGTGGGGCGGGGAGCTGTTTTTT. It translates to CASSEARGWGGELFF.

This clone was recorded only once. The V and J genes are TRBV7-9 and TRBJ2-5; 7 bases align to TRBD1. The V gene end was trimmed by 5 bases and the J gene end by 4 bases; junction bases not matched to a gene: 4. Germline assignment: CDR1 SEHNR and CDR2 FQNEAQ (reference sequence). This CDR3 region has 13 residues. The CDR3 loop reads CASSPTGPETQYF. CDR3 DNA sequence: TGTGCCAGCAGCCCGACAGGGCCAGAGACCCAGTACTTC.

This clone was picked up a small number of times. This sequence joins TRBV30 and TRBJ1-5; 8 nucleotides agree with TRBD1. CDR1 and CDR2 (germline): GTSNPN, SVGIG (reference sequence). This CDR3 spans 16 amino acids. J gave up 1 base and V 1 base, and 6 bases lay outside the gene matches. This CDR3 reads CAWSARGRVSNQPQHF. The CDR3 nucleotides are TGTGCCTGGAGTGCCAGGGGGCGCGTGAGCAATCAGCCCCAGCATTTT.

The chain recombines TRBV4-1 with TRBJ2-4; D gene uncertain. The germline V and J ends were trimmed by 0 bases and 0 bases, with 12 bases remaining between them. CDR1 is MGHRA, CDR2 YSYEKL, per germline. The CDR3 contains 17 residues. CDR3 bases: TGCGCCAGCAGCCAAGATCTAACCAATATAGCCAAAAACATTCAGTACTTC. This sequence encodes CASSQDLTNIAKNIQYF.

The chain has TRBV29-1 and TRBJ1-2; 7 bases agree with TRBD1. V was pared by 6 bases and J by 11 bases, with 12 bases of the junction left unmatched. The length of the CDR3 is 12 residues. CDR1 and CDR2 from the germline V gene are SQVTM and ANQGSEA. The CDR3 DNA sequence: TGCAGCGTGGACCGGGACAGAGTAATGTACACCTTC. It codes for CSVDRDRVMYTF.

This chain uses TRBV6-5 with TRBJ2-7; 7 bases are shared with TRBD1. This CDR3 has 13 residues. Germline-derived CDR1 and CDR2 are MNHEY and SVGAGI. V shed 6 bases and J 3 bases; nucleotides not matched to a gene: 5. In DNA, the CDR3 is TGTGCCAGCAGCCCGACAGGGAACTACGAGCAGTACTTC. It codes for CASSPTGNYEQYF.

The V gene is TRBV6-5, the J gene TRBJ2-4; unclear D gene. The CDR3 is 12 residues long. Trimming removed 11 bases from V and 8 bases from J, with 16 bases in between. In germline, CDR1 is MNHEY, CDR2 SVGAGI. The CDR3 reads CASSATQDIQYF. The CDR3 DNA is TGTGCCTCCTCGGCCACGCAGGACATTCAGTACTTC.

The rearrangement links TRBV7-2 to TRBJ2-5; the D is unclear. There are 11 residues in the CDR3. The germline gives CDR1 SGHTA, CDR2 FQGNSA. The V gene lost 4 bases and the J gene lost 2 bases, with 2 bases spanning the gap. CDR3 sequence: CASSSQETQYF. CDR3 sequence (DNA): TGTGCCAGCAGCTCTCAAGAGACCCAGTACTTC.

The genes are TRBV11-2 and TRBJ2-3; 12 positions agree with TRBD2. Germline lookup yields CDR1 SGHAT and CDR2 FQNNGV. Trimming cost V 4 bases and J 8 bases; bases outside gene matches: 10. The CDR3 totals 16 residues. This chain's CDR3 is CASSSPWTSGESTQYF. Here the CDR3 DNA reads TGTGCCAGCAGCTCGCCTTGGACTAGCGGGGAGTCTACGCAGTATTTT.

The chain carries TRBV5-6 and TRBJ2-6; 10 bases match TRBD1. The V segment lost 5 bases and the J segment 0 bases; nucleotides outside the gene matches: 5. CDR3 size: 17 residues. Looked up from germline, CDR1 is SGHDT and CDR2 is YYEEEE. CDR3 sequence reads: CASSWDRGSSGANVLTF. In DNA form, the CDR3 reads TGTGCCAGCAGTTGGGACAGGGGAAGCTCTGGGGCCAACGTCCTGACTTTC.

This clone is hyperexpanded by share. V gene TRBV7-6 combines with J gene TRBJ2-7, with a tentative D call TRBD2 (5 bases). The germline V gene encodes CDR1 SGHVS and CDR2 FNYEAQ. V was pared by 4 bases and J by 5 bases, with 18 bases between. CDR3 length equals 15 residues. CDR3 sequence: CASSSPGLIGHEQYF. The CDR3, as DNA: TGTGCCAGCAGCTCACCTGGACTCATTGGCCACGAGCAGTACTTC.

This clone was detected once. The CDR3 DNA sequence: TGTGCCAGCAGTGAAGCAGGGACAGAATACGAGCAGTACTTC. It yields the protein CASSEAGTEYEQYF. The chain uses TRBV6-1 and TRBJ2-7, with 7 bases identical to TRBD1. Germline lookup yields CDR1 MNHNS and CDR2 SASEGT. V was clipped by 0 bases and J by 4 bases; unmatched bases: 3. The CDR3 sequence is 14 residues long.

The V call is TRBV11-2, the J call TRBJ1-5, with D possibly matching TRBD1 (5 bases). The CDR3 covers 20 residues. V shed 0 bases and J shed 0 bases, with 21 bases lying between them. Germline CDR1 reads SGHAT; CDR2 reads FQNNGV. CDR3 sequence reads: CASSLEAGIVGRGSNQPQHF. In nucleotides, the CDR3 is TGTGCCAGCAGCTTAGAGGCAGGGATTGTAGGAAGGGGTAGCAATCAGCCCCAGCATTTT.

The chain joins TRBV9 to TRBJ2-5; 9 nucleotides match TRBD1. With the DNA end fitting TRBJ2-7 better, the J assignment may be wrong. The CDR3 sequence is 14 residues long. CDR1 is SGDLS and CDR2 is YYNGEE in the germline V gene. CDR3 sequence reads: CASSPGQGDYEQYF. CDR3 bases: TGTGCCAGCAGCCCGGGACAGGGAGATTACGAGCAGTACTTC.

The CDR3 region is CASSIGLVEAFF. The CDR3 DNA follows: TGTGCCAGTAGTATAGGGCTCGTTGAAGCTTTCTTT. The chain has TRBV19 and TRBJ1-1; D not resolved. With 1 base removed from V and 7 bases from J, the gap between germline ends came to 7 bases. The CDR3 extends over 12 amino acids. Germline V gene sequence: CDR1 LNHDA, CDR2 SQIVND (reference sequence).

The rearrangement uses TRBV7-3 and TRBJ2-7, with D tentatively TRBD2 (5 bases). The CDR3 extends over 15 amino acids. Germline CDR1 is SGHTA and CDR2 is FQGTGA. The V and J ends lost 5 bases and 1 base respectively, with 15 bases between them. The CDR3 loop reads CASSRGLAGSYEQYF. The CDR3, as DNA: TGTGCCAGCAGCCGTGGACTTGCGGGTTCCTACGAGCAGTACTTC.

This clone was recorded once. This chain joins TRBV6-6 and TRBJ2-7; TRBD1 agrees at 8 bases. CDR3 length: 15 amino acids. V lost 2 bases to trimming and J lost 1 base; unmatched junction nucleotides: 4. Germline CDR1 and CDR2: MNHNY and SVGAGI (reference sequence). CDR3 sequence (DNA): TGTGCCAGCAGTTACGTTACAGGGGGTTCCTACGAGCAGTACTTC. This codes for CASSYVTGGSYEQYF.

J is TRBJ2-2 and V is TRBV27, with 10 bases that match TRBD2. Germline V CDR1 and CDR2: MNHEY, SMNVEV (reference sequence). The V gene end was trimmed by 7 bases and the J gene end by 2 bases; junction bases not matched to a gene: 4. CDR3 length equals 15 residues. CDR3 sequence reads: CASNQRGGNTGELFF. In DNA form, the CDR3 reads TGTGCCAGCAATCAGCGGGGGGGCAACACCGGGGAGCTGTTTTTT.

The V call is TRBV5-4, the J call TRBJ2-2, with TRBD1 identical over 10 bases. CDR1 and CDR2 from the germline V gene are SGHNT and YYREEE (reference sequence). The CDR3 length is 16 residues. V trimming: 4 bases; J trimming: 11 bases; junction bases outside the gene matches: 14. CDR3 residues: CASSPKPGQGRVELFF. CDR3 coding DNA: TGTGCCAGCAGCCCGAAACCGGGACAGGGGAGAGTAGAGCTGTTTTTT.

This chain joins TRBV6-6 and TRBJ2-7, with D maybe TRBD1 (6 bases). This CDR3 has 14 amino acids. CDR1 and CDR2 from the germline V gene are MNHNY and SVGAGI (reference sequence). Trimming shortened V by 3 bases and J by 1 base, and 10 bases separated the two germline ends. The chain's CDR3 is CASSYGQISYEQYF. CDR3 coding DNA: TGTGCCAGCAGTTATGGACAGATTTCCTACGAGCAGTACTTC.

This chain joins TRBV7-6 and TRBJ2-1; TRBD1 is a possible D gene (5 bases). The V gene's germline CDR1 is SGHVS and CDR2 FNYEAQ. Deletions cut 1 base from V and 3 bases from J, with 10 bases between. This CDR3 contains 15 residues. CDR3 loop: CASSLGWGHYNEQFF. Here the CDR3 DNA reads TGTGCCAGCAGCTTAGGATGGGGCCACTACAATGAGCAGTTCTTC.

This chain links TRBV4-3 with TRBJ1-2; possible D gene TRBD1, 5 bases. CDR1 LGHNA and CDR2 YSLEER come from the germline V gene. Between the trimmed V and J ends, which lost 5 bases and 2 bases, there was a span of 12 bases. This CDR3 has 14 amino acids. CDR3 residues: CASSSGEWNYGYTF. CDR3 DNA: TGCGCCAGCAGCTCGGGGGAGTGGAACTATGGCTACACCTTC.

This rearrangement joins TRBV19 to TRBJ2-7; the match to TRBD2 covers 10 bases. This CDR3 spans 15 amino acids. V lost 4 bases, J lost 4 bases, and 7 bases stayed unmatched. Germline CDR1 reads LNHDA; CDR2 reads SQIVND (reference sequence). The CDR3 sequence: CASSTPAGGEYEQYF. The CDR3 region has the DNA TGTGCCAGTAGTACCCCAGCGGGGGGGGAATACGAGCAGTACTTC.

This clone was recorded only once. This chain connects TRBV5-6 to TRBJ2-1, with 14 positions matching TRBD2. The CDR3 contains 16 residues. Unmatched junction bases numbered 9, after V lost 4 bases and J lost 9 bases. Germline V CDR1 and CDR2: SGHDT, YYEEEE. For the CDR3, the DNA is TGTGCCAGCAGCCGGTTGGGGACTAGCGGGGGATTTGAGCAGTTCTTC. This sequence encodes CASSRLGTSGGFEQFF.

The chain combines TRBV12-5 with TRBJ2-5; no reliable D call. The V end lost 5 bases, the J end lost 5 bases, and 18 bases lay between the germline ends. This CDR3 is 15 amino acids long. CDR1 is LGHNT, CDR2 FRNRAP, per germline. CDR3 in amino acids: CASGPGTNQLETQYF. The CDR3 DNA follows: TGTGCTAGTGGTCCAGGAACAAACCAATTGGAGACCCAGTACTTC.

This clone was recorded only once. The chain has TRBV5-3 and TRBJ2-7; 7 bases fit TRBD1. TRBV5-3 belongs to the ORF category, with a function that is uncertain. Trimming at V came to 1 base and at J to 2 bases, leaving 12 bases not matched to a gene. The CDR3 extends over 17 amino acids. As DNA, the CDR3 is TGTGCCAGAAGCTTGACCCACGACAGGGAAGGGGCCTACGAGCAGTACTTC. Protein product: CARSLTHDREGAYEQYF.